The 9 T cell receptor beta chains given below trace back to one sample, sequenced in a study of early T cells in non-severe SARS-CoV-2 infection. Via MiXCR, TCRdb re-called the 5' RACE reads, giving one row per CDR3 protein. The data show about 24,000 distinct CDR3 sequences, approximately 3.8% seen once. Source material: whole blood. The source is an adult who was a healthcare worker with PCR-confirmed SARS-CoV-2 infection or an uninfected control (not recorded which).

This clonotype has a count of ten or more. The chain links TRBV30 to TRBJ2-1; D is unclear. CDR3 length: 12 residues. V was clipped by 4 bases and J by 7 bases, with 11 bases between them. Germline assignment: CDR1 GTSNPN and CDR2 SVGIG (reference sequence). The CDR3 sequence is CAWMGGRNEQFF. The CDR3 bases are TGTGCCTGGATGGGCGGTAGGAATGAGCAGTTCTTC.

This chain links TRBV5-4 with TRBJ2-6; 7 bases agree with TRBD1. V gave up 1 base and J gave up 2 bases; unmatched junction bases: 6. Germline loops: CDR1 SGHNT, CDR2 YYREEE (reference sequence). The CDR3 extends over 17 amino acids. As DNA, the CDR3 is TGTGCCAGCAGCTTGCGACAGGGAAATCCTGGGGCCAACGTCCTGACTTTC. Translation gives CASSLRQGNPGANVLTF.

This clonotype appeared many times. The chain employs TRBV29-1 and TRBJ2-2; 10 bases are a match to TRBD1. Trimming at V came to 6 bases and at J to 7 bases, leaving 5 bases not matched to a gene. The CDR3 runs to 13 residues. CDR1 is SQVTM, CDR2 ANQGSEA, per germline. The CDR3 nucleotides are TGCAGCGTCGGACAGGGGGTGGGCGGGGAGCTGTTTTTT. As protein: CSVGQGVGGELFF.

By sample share, this clonotype is medium-sized. The chain is built from TRBV4-3 and TRBJ1-2; D is uncertain. Germline loops: CDR1 LGHNA, CDR2 YSLEER. V was cut by 0 bases and J by 3 bases, with 5 bases left in between. The CDR3 spans 13 residues. CDR3 nucleotide sequence: TGCGCCAGCAGCCAAGACGGACACTATGGCTACACCTTC. Its protein is CASSQDGHYGYTF.

In DNA, the CDR3 is TGCGCCAGCAGCCAGGGGGCGGCGGGAGGATACAATGAGCAGTTCTTC. It specifies CASSQGAAGGYNEQFF. The chain has TRBV4-3 and TRBJ2-1; 8 bases are a match to TRBD2. Germline-derived CDR1 and CDR2 are LGHNA and YSLEER. The CDR3 covers 16 residues. V trimming: 3 bases; J trimming: 4 bases; junction bases outside the gene matches: 8.

In its sample, this clonotype was seen many times. The chain employs TRBV29-1 and TRBJ1-1, with a tentative D call TRBD1 (5 bases). CDR1 is SQVTM, CDR2 ANQGSEA, per germline. V lost 0 bases to trimming and J lost 5 bases, with 19 bases between them. The CDR3 runs 16 residues. As DNA, the CDR3 is TGCAGCGTTGAAGATGGCGCACAAAGGGGACGAACTGAAGCTTTCTTT. This gives the protein CSVEDGAQRGRTEAFF.

This clonotype was detected many times. This chain links TRBV9 with TRBJ1-1, with D unclear. In germline, CDR1 is SGDLS, CDR2 YYNGEE. V lost 1 base and J 0 bases, leaving 10 bases between the germline ends. This CDR3 has 15 residues. The CDR3 sequence: CASSVLTEMNTEAFF. The CDR3 DNA follows: TGTGCCAGCAGCGTACTTACAGAGATGAACACTGAAGCTTTCTTT.

The table lists this clonotype with many counts. V gene TRBV29-1 combines with J gene TRBJ2-2, with 10 bases lining up with TRBD1. Trimming took 5 bases from V and 4 from J; bases not matched to a gene: 7. The CDR3 has 15 amino acids. Germline V gene data show CDR1 as SQVTM and CDR2 as ANQGSEA. DNA for the CDR3: TGCAGCGTTCGGGGACAGGGGCACGGCACCGGGGAGCTGTTTTTT. It yields the protein CSVRGQGHGTGELFF.

In its sample, this clonotype is medium-sized (0.01 to 0.1%). V and J are TRBV20-1 and TRBJ2-1; 10 bases map to TRBD2. Looked up from germline, CDR1 is DFQATT and CDR2 is SNEGSKA (reference sequence). This CDR3 has 16 residues. J lost 7 bases, V lost 3 bases, and 12 bases had no gene match. The CDR3 loop is CSASQPGLASKNEQFF. CDR3 DNA: TGCAGTGCTAGTCAACCGGGACTAGCGTCTAAAAATGAGCAGTTCTTC.